Each of the 17 T cell receptor beta chains below was sequenced from the same sample in a study of shared clonotypes between healthy human individuals. The method was immunoSEQ multiplex PCR; TCRdb's version includes in-frame clones alone and lacks a portion of them. The sample includes 450,000 to 500,000 clones, roughly 80% of them seen just once. Sequenced: PBMCs. The receptors come from a woman in her thirties or forties in good health. Some clones in this sample may be carry-over from other donors' samples.

The gene calls are TRBV4-1 and TRBJ1-1; 11 bases map to TRBD1. CDR3 length equals 16 residues. Trimming removed 6 bases from V and 1 base from J; junction bases left unmatched: 7. Germline CDR1 reads MGHRA; CDR2 reads YSYEKL. The CDR3 here is CASRGRDRGENTEAFF. Here the CDR3 DNA reads TGCGCCAGCAGAGGCCGGGACAGGGGGGAGAACACTGAAGCTTTCTTT.

As regards this clone: Different DNA sequences within this sample yield the same CDR3. The chain has TRBV5-1 and TRBJ2-7; D possibly corresponds to TRBD1 (6 bases). The ends were cut back, 2 bases at V and 0 bases at J, with 9 bases in the middle. The germline V gene has CDR1 SGHRS and CDR2 YFSETQ. The CDR3 length is 14 residues. The CDR3 sequence is CASSLGQTSYEQYF. CDR3 coding DNA: TGCGCCAGCAGCTTAGGACAGACCTCCTACGAGCAGTACTTC. The entire variable domain, with the rest obtained from reference TRBV5-1 and TRBJ2-7, is as follows: KAGVTQTPRYLIKTRGQQVTLSCSPISGHRSVSWYQQTPGQGLQFLFEYFSETQRNKGNFPGRFSGRQFSNSRSEMNVSTLELGDSALYLCASSLGQTSYEQYFGPGTRLTVT.

The chain is built from TRBV25-1 and TRBJ2-1; D is undetermined. The V gene lost 3 bases and the J gene lost 7 bases, with 10 bases spanning the gap. Germline CDR1 is MGHDK and CDR2 is SYGVNS. This CDR3 contains 13 residues. The CDR3 loop is CASSEGQVNEQFF. The CDR3 region has the DNA TGTGCCAGCAGTGAGGGCCAAGTAAATGAGCAGTTCTTC.

This chain uses TRBV19 with TRBJ1-5, with D perhaps matching TRBD1 (5 bases). Germline CDR1 LNHDA, CDR2 SQIVND (reference sequence). The CDR3 is made up of 14 amino acids. V shed 8 bases and J shed 0 bases, with 11 bases lying between them. DNA of the CDR3: TGTGCCAGTTCTGACAGTGATAGCAATCAGCCCCAGCATTTT. This translates into CASSDSDSNQPQHF.

This chain joins TRBV5-4 and TRBJ1-2; 7 bases align to TRBD1. This CDR3 comprises 16 residues. J was trimmed by 7 bases and V by 2 bases; bases with no gene match: 14. CDR1 and CDR2 (germline): SGHNT, YYREEE (reference sequence). The CDR3 DNA reads TGTGCCAGCAGCTTCCCGCCCGCAGGGGGGGGCTCTGGCTACACCTTC. This gives the protein CASSFPPAGGGSGYTF. Full variable domain (remainder filled in from reference TRBV5-4 and TRBJ1-2): ETGVTQSPTHLIKTRGQQVTLRCSSQSGHNTVSWYQQALGQGPQFIFQYYREEENGRGNFPPRFSGLQFPNYSSELNVNALELDDSALYLCASSFPPAGGGSGYTFGSGTRLTVV.

Concerning this clone: This likely stems from a read error, as it lies one base from a far larger clone. This rearrangement joins TRBV6-4 to TRBJ2-1; possible D gene TRBD2, 7 bases. The CDR3 has 16 residues. The germline V gene encodes CDR1 MRHNA and CDR2 SNTAGT. Trimming cost V 1 base and J 5 bases, with 15 bases left between them. The CDR3 loop is CASSDFGKGGDNEQFF. For the CDR3, the DNA is TGTGCCAGCAGTGACTTCGGGAAAGGGGGGGACAATGAGCAGTTCTTC.

The V and J genes are TRBV4-2 and TRBJ2-2; possibly TRBD1 or TRBD2 for D (5 bases each). The germline gives CDR1 LGHNA, CDR2 YNFKEQ. The CDR3 totals 18 residues. Trimming shortened V by 0 bases and J by 7 bases, and 21 bases separated the two germline ends. The CDR3 region is CASSQDLVLAGALGELFF. DNA of the CDR3: TGTGCCAGCAGCCAAGATTTAGTTCTAGCCGGGGCCCTCGGGGAGCTGTTTTTT.

This clone showed up just once. V gene TRBV5-5 combines with J gene TRBJ1-5; 7 bases match TRBD1. Germline CDR1 is SGHKS and CDR2 is YYEKEE (reference sequence). The CDR3 runs 16 residues. V lost 1 base, J lost 0 bases, and 4 bases stayed unmatched. In nucleotides, the CDR3 is TGTGCCAGCAGCTTGACGGCAGGGGGTAGCAATCAGCCCCAGCATTTT. This gives the protein CASSLTAGGSNQPQHF.

V and J are TRBV6-5 and TRBJ2-3; TRBD2 matches at 8 bases. The CDR3 runs 15 residues. With V trimmed by 6 bases and J by 6 bases, 11 bases remained unmatched. Per germline, CDR1 MNHEY and CDR2 SVGAGI. DNA of the CDR3: TGTGCCAGCAGCCCTGTGACAGGCGGGAGGGATACGCAGTATTTT. It yields the protein CASSPVTGGRDTQYF.

This sequence joins TRBV7-9 and TRBJ2-2; D is uncertain. Trimming pared 1 base from V and 1 base from J, leaving 7 bases between. Germline V gene sequence: CDR1 SEHNR, CDR2 FQNEAQ (reference sequence). The length of the CDR3 is 15 residues. The CDR3 is CASSLVVGNTGELFF. Written as DNA, the CDR3 is TGTGCCAGCAGCTTAGTGGTGGGGAACACCGGGGAGCTGTTTTTT.

Of note for this clone: With only one base between it and a far larger clone, this is likely a read error. This chain links TRBV1 with TRBJ2-1. TRBV1 is deemed a pseudogene. CDR3 length: 17 amino acids. As DNA, the CDR3 is TGCACCAGCAGCCAAGCCGGGGGCTTTGGGTACTACAATGAGCAGTTCTTC. It specifies CTSSQAGGFGYYNEQFF.

V and J are TRBV11-2 and TRBJ2-3; D uncertain. This CDR3 contains 13 residues. Germline CDR1 SGHAT, CDR2 FQNNGV. The germline V and J ends were trimmed by 0 bases and 6 bases, with 7 bases remaining between them. CDR3: CASSLEKADTQYF. The CDR3 bases are TGTGCCAGCAGCTTAGAGAAGGCGGATACGCAGTATTTT.

The chain is built from TRBV27 and TRBJ1-1; D gene ambiguous. Looked up from germline, CDR1 is MNHEY and CDR2 is SMNVEV (reference sequence). The CDR3 has 13 residues. The germline V and J ends were trimmed by 0 bases and 4 bases, with 6 bases remaining between them. Written as DNA, the CDR3 is TGTGCCAGCAGTTTATCGCGATTCACTGAAGCTTTCTTT. Its protein is CASSLSRFTEAFF.

The chain has TRBV5-1 and TRBJ2-3; perhaps TRBD2 as D (6 bases). There are 14 residues in the CDR3. The V gene's germline CDR1 is SGHRS and CDR2 YFSETQ. Trimming shortened V by 4 bases and J by 1 base, and 10 bases separated the two germline ends. CDR3 nucleotide sequence: TGCGCCAGCAGCAGGGGACTCGGCACAGATACGCAGTATTTT. This gives the protein CASSRGLGTDTQYF.

About this clone: It differs at one base from a far larger clone, so likely a read error. The chain couples TRBV30 to TRBJ2-2, with D perhaps TRBD1 (6 bases). The germline gives CDR1 GTSNPN, CDR2 SVGIG (reference sequence). This CDR3 has 12 amino acids. The CDR3: CAWSWDTGERFF. CDR3 DNA sequence: TGTGCCTGGTCGTGGGACACCGGGGAGCGGTTTTTT.

The rearrangement links TRBV6-1 to TRBJ2-7, with TRBD2 identical over 7 bases. The junction had 5 bases not matched to a gene; V was cut back by 6 bases and J by 3 bases. Per germline, CDR1 MNHNS and CDR2 SASEGT. This CDR3 region has 13 residues. CDR3 sequence (DNA): TGTGCCAGCAGGGCTAGCGGTATCTACGAGCAGTACTTC. Its protein product is CASRASGIYEQYF.

The rearrangement joins TRBV19 to TRBJ1-1; TRBD1 is a possible D gene (5 bases). Germline values: CDR1 LNHDA, CDR2 SQIVND (reference sequence). The CDR3 has 15 amino acids. V was pared by 3 bases and J by 0 bases, with 11 bases between. The CDR3 DNA reads TGTGCCAGTAGTATCACAGGCTCCTTGAACACTGAAGCTTTCTTT. This gives the protein CASSITGSLNTEAFF.